This entry is about one T cell receptor (beta chain). These data belong to a study of control samples from healthy donors and cancer patients. V was cut by 7 bases and J by 4 bases, with 16 bases left in between. Germline V gene data show CDR1 as LGHDT and CDR2 as YNNKEL (reference sequence). The CDR3 is 14 amino acids. Clones were sequenced by immunoSEQ multiplex PCR, and TCRdb holds only the in-frame ones, with some missing. The data contain about 130,000 clones, roughly 90% of them seen just once; the ten biggest clones take up roughly 1.9%. The chain has TRBV3-1 (or the pseudogene TRBV3-2) and TRBJ1-2; perhaps TRBD1 as D (6 bases). The sample consisted of blood. The clonotype was recovered from a woman between 45 and 65 years old in good health. Here the CDR3 DNA reads TGTGCCAGCAACCGGGACAAAAGCCTCTATGGCTACACCTTC. Translation: CASNRDKSLYGYTF.